This T cell receptor beta chain was recorded in a study of cytomegalovirus exposure and HLA in healthy donors. Study conclusions and caveats: As confirmed in vitro, a few CMV-associated chains were specific for CMV antigens.

A note on this clone: The antigen is undetermined.

While the first cohort had over 650 subjects, the donors belonged to the separate validation cohort of roughly 130 subjects. Trimming pared 10 bases from V and 4 bases from J, leaving 23 bases between. The CDR3 is 16 amino acids. The germline V gene has CDR1 MNHNY and CDR2 SVGAGI (reference sequence). Method: immunoSEQ multiplex PCR; TCRdb's copy keeps in-frame clones and lacks some. Seen here are about 130,000 clones, about 91% observed once, and the top ten hold around 1.2%. The sequence was obtained from a woman under 30 in good health and CMV-seronegative. The chain uses TRBV6-6 and TRBJ1-5; D possibly corresponds to TRBD1 (5 bases). What was sequenced was PBMCs. CDR3 sequence: CATQPPTASNNQPQHF. CDR3 DNA: TGTGCCACCCAGCCCCCGACAGCTTCGAATAATCAGCCCCAGCATTTT.